This T cell receptor (beta chain) was captured by sequencing in a study of blood T cell repertoires in COVID-19. Study information: Acute and convalescent COVID-19 samples came from the United States, Italy and Spain. From T cells, B-cell-depleted T cells, or PBMCs came the material, which was cDNA or gDNA.

Germline CDR1 reads SNHLY; CDR2 reads FYNNEI. CDR3 size: 12 residues. J was trimmed by 5 bases and V by 6 bases; bases with no gene match: 3. As processed by the authors: Nucleated cell number was recorded as an estimate derived from reference gene primer amplification. This table comes from immunoSEQ multiplex PCR, and its TCRdb copy is limited to in-frame clones, with some not included. Clonal size and the V and J genes are those of that table, whereas D and trimming came from the DNA. Of approximately 210,000 clones in the sample, 88% were seen once. The TCR originated in a man aged 65 to 79 with acute or convalescent COVID-19. Input material: peripheral blood. V is TRBV2 and J is TRBJ2-7, with 8 bases that match TRBD2. As DNA, the CDR3 is TGTGCCAGCAGCTATAGCGGGAACGAGCAGTACTTC. Protein: CASSYSGNEQYF.